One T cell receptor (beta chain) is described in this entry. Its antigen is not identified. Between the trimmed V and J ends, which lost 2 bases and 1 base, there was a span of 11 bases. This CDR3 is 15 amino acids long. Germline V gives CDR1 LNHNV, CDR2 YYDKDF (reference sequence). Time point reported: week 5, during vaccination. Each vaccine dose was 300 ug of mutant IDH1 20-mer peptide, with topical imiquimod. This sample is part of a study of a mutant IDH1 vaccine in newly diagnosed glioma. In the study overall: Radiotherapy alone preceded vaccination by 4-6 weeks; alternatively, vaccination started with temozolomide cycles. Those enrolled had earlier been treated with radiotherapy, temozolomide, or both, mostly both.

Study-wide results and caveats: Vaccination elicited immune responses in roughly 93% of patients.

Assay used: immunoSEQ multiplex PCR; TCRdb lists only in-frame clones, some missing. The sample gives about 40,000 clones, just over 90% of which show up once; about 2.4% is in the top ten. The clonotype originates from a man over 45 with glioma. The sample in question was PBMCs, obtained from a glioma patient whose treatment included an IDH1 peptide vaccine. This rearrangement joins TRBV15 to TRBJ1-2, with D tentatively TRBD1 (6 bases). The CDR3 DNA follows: TGTGCCACCAGCAGACCTAACAGGGATAACTATGGCTACACCTTC. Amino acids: CATSRPNRDNYGYTF.